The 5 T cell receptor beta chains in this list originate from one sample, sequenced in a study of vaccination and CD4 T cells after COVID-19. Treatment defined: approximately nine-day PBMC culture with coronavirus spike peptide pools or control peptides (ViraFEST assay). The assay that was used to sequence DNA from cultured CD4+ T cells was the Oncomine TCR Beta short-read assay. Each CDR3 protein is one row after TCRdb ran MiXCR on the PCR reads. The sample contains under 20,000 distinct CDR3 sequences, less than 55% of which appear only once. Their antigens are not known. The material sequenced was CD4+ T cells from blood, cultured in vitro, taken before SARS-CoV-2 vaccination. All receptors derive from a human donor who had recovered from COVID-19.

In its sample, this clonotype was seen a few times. The chain's CDR3 is CASSLGVNSGNTIYF. Here the CDR3 DNA reads TGTGCCAGCAGCTTAGGTGTAAACTCTGGAAACACCATATATTTT. The chain joins TRBV7-9 to TRBJ1-3; D ambiguous. This CDR3 has 15 residues. The germline CDR1 and CDR2 sequences are SEHNR and FQNEAQ (reference sequence). Trimming stripped 1 base from V and 0 bases from J, with 7 bases between. Full variable domain (missing parts from reference TRBV7-9 and TRBJ1-3): DTGVSQNPRHKITKRGQNVTFRCDPISEHNRLYWYRQTLGQGPEFLTYFQNEAQLEKSRLLSDRFSAERPKGSFSTLEIQRTEQGDSAMYLCASSLGVNSGNTIYFGEGSWLTVV.

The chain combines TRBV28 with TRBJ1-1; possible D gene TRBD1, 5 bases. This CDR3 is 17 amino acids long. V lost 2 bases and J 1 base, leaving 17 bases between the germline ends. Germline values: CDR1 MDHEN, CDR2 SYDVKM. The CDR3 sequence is CASSLRGFSLKNTEAFF. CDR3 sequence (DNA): TGTGCCAGCAGTTTAAGGGGTTTCTCCTTGAAGAACACTGAAGCTTTCTTT.

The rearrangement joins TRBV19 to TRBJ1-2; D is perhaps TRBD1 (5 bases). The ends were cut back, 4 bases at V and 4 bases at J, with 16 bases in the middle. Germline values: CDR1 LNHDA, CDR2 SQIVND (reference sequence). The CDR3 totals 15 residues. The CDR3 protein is CASSTLMGTFYGYTF. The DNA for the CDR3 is TGTGCCAGTAGTACACTAATGGGGACCTTCTATGGCTACACCTTC.

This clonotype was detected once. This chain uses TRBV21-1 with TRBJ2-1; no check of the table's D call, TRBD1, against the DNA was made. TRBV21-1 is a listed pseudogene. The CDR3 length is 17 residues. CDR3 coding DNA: TGTGCCAGCAGCACCCCCGGGAACACAAGGTCCTACAATGAGCAGTTCTTC. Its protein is CASSTPGNTRSYNEQFF.

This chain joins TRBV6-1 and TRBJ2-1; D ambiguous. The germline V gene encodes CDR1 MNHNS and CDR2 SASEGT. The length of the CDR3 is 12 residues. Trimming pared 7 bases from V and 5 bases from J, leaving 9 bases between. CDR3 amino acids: CASNLGDNEQFF. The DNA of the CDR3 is TGTGCCAGCAACCTAGGAGACAATGAGCAGTTCTTC.